This T cell receptor (beta chain) was recorded in a study of breast tumors, draining lymph nodes, adjacent tissues. Study-level findings and limits: Tumors had less TCR diversity than lymph nodes, more than nontumor tissue. Findings are consistent with lymph node origin and intratumoral expansion of most tumor T cells.

Details on this clonotype: The antigen is unknown.

Deletions cut 2 bases from V and 0 bases from J, with 7 bases between. The germline V gene encodes CDR1 DFQATT and CDR2 SNEGSKA (reference sequence). The CDR3 covers 14 residues. Samples came from axillary lymph nodes draining the breast cancer. TCRdb re-called the multiplex PCR reads through MiXCR, storing one row per CDR3 protein. The table records about 94,000 distinct CDR3 sequences, about 27% of them present only once. The sample comprised axillary lymph node tissue. V usage is TRBV20-1 and J usage is TRBJ1-4; D perhaps matches TRBD1 (5 bases). This receptor was obtained from a female donor with breast cancer. Some clones in this sample may be carry-over from other donors' samples. The CDR3 spells CSARRTTTNEKLFF. CDR3 in DNA: TGCAGTGCTAGAAGGACAACAACTAATGAAAAACTGTTTTTT.